The TCR beta chain described here comes from a study of shared clonotypes between healthy human individuals. Worth noting for this clone: Its antigen remains unidentified.

From germline, CDR1 is SQVTM and CDR2 ANQGSEA. The CDR3 has 15 residues. Deletions cut 0 bases from V and 13 bases from J, with 24 bases between. Sequenced by immunoSEQ multiplex PCR; TCRdb stores in-frame clones only, minus some. Here the sample spans around 690,000 clones, about nine tenths being singletons. General observations from the study: Estimated richness values were generally larger in naive subsets than in memory subsets.

The receptor's source is a man younger than 35 in good health. Some clones in this sample may be carry-over from other donors' samples. The rearrangement links TRBV29-1 to TRBJ1-1, with D possibly TRBD1 on 6 matching bases. The sample was memory CD8+ T cells from PBMCs. The subset here: CD45RO+ cells pooled with CCR7-negative TemRA cells. The DNA of the CDR3 is TGCAGCGTTGAAGATGAGTTGGACATAGAACAGGGTGGTTTCTTT. Translation gives CSVEDELDIEQGGFF.